This TCR beta chain was captured by sequencing in a study of blood T cell repertoires in COVID-19 (dated by TCRdb to about 2020). In terms of the full investigation: The collaborator samples originated in the United States, Italy and Spain and spanned the acute and convalescent phases of COVID-19. The material from the prospective study consisted of cDNA or gDNA derived from T cells, B-cell-depleted T cells, or PBMCs. The dataset comprised deeply sampled blood TCRbeta repertoires from subjects exposed to, actively infected with, or recovered from COVID-19. The repertoires were made available in a free public database intended to serve as a resource for research on the immune response to SARS-CoV-2. The samples were drawn from two sources: the first 160 participants of the ongoing ImmuneRACE study, and 1,254 subjects contributed by 6 global collaborators. Sample metadata almost always included a de-identified subject ID, COVID-19 status, age in years and sex. Where HLA class I and class II types were available, the types were taken from metadata supplied by the sample provider, not from assay-based typing. On the study overall, not on this receptor specifically: The quantity of clinical and demographic metadata differed by source and by participant and was supplied without curation.

In regard to this clone: Its antigen specificity is not known. Per-base qualities were not stored, and no clone one base away is much larger.

Collaborating institutions collected whole blood in K2EDTA tubes following their own protocols. For TCRbeta analysis, collaborator samples were shipped as frozen whole blood, as isolated PBMCs, or as DNA extracted from either sample type. The CDR3, cysteine through phenylalanine, is 16 amino acids long. Only the CDR3 DNA is retained, 48 bases long and in frame from the first base. Trimming takes 4 bases off V and 5 bases off J; junction bases not matched to a gene: 6. Via the germline V gene, CDR1 is MGHRA and CDR2 YSYEKL. TCRbeta CDR3 regions were amplified from genomic DNA using the immunoSEQ Assay, a bias-controlled multiplex PCR. In the original analysis: The number of nucleated cells in each sample was estimated from the amplification of reference gene primers within the assay. To quantify the absolute abundance of each unique TCRbeta CDR3 rearrangement, sequence reads were collapsed and filtered. For each sample, productive Simpson clonality was calculated as the square root of Simpson's diversity index across productive rearrangements. The table comes from immuneACCESS by way of TCRdb, which keeps in-frame sequences with V and J called. Part of the clones is missing from these tables; in studies checked, under half for an unresolved V gene and the rest for unknown reasons. That table gives V, J and clone size, and the DNA gave D and trimming. This sample is represented by roughly 100,000 clones; about 80% of them were singletons. About 3.6% of the sample lies in the top ten.

Input material: peripheral blood. The sequence joins TRBV4-1 to TRBJ2-5, and 14 bases in between align with TRBD2. The TCR was taken from a woman of 80 years or more with active or convalescent COVID-19. The DNA sequence is TGCGCCAGCAGCCTTTCGGGACTAGCGGGAGCTGAGACCCAGTACTTC. Translated, it gives CASSLSGLAGAETQYF.